What follows are 16 T cell receptor beta chains derived from one specimen sequenced in a study of blood T cell repertoires in COVID-19 (dated by TCRdb to 2018 to 2020). Libraries were built with the immunoSEQ multiplex PCR assay. TCRdb carries this immuneACCESS record with in-frame sequences only. Its versions omit some clonotypes, under half of them owing to an unresolved V gene in the studies checked, with the rest unexplained. The sample includes under 300,000 clones, with about 89% observed a single time. More than 1% of the sample is held by the ten biggest clonotypes. The sample consisted of PBMCs or T cells enriched from blood (not recorded which). These receptor sequences come from a human donor in a cohort exposed to, infected with or recovered from COVID-19 (not recorded which). The donor label of this sample is uncertain.

The chain uses TRBV7-8 and TRBJ1-1, with D tentatively TRBD1 (5 bases). The CDR3 is 15 amino acids. The germline V and J ends were trimmed by 2 bases and 6 bases, with 16 bases remaining between them. The V gene's germline CDR1 is SGHVS and CDR2 FQNEAQ. The CDR3: CASSLSSGVKAEAFF. DNA of the CDR3: TGTGCCAGCAGCTTATCGTCGGGGGTTAAGGCTGAAGCTTTCTTT. The variable domain in full, with the rest retrieved from reference TRBV7-8 and TRBJ1-1, is GAGVSQSPRYKVAKRGQDVALRCDPISGHVSLFWYQQALGQGPEFLTYFQNEAQLDKSGLPSDRFFAERPEGSVSTLKIQRTQQEDSAVYLCASSLSSGVKAEAFFGQGTRLTVV.

The V gene is TRBV7-2, the J gene TRBJ1-6; 7 nucleotides align to TRBD1. Germline V lookup: CDR1 SGHTA, CDR2 FQGNSA. Trimming took 5 bases from V and 4 from J; bases not matched to a gene: 5. The CDR3 covers 15 residues. The CDR3 coding sequence is TGTGCCAGCAGCCAGGGACAGAGTTATAATTCACCCCTCCACTTT. Translating it yields CASSQGQSYNSPLHF.

The chain joins TRBV6-5 to TRBJ1-4, with TRBD1 matching 9 bases. Germline V lookup: CDR1 MNHEY, CDR2 SVGAGI. J lost 6 bases, V lost 5 bases, and 7 bases had no gene match. The CDR3 loop spans 15 amino acids. CDR3 amino acids: CASSRAWTGDEKLFF. The CDR3 DNA reads TGTGCCAGCAGTCGAGCTTGGACAGGGGATGAAAAACTGTTTTTT.

V and J are TRBV19 and TRBJ1-5; the D gene is possibly TRBD1 (5 bases). CDR3 size: 16 residues. Germline CDR1 is LNHDA and CDR2 is SQIVND (reference sequence). Trimming pared 5 bases from V and 4 bases from J, leaving 18 bases between. CDR3 nucleotide sequence: TGTGCCAGTAGTTCAAGCGGGACGGCCGTTAATCAGCCCCAGCATTTT. Translation: CASSSSGTAVNQPQHF.

The V gene is TRBV30, the J gene TRBJ1-4, with TRBD1 as a possible D gene (6 bases). This CDR3 region has 13 residues. The V gene's germline CDR1 is GTSNPN and CDR2 SVGIG (reference sequence). V lost 8 bases, J lost 7 bases, and 17 bases lay in between. The CDR3 here is CAGSLGASEKLFF. The CDR3 DNA is TGTGCCGGCTCCCTGGGGGCGAGTGAAAAACTGTTTTTT.

The chain has TRBV5-6 and TRBJ2-7; 9 bases match TRBD2. From germline, CDR1 is SGHDT and CDR2 YYEEEE. There are 18 residues in the CDR3. V lost 2 bases and J lost 4; bases outside the gene matches: 16. The CDR3 here is CASSFGGGGADSSYEQYF. In nucleotides, the CDR3 is TGTGCCAGCAGCTTCGGTGGCGGGGGGGCCGATTCGTCTTACGAGCAGTACTTC.

The chain links TRBV3-1 (or the pseudogene TRBV3-2) to TRBJ1-1, with 10 bases matching TRBD1. After removal of 6 bases from V and 4 bases from J, the junction contained 8 bases not matched to a gene. The CDR3 runs 15 residues. The V gene's germline CDR1 is LGHDT and CDR2 YNNKEL (reference sequence). The CDR3 DNA reads as TGTGCCAGCAGTCCAGGGACAGGGGTAATCACTGAAGCTTTCTTT. It is translated as CASSPGTGVITEAFF.

This chain links TRBV2 with TRBJ2-5, with 9 positions matching TRBD2. V lost 6 bases to trimming and J lost 7 bases; unmatched junction nucleotides: 12. The CDR3 loop spans 15 amino acids. Germline CDR1 and CDR2: SNHLY and FYNNEI. The CDR3 loop is CASSLTSGASSTQYF. CDR3 coding DNA: TGTGCCAGCAGCTTGACTAGCGGAGCAAGCTCGACCCAGTACTTC.

V and J are TRBV3-1 (or the pseudogene TRBV3-2) and TRBJ1-3; 7 bases line up with TRBD1. The CDR3 consists of 13 residues. Germline values: CDR1 LGHDT, CDR2 YNNKEL (reference sequence). V lost 8 bases and J lost 0; bases outside the gene matches: 1. The CDR3 nucleotides are TGTGCCAGCCGGGACAGCTCTGGAAACACCATATATTTT. Translation: CASRDSSGNTIYF.

The rearrangement joins TRBV7-2 to TRBJ2-5; D is undetermined. V dropped 3 bases and J dropped 3 bases, with 11 bases sitting between them. The length of the CDR3 is 14 residues. Per germline, CDR1 SGHTA and CDR2 FQGNSA. The CDR3 reads CASSLVLNEETQYF. The CDR3 DNA follows: TGTGCCAGCAGCTTGGTACTAAACGAAGAGACCCAGTACTTC.

CDR3 amino acids: CASSGHIIGGEKLFF. In DNA, the CDR3 is TGTGCCAGCAGCGGCCACATAATCGGGGGTGAAAAACTGTTTTTT. The chain couples TRBV11-2 to TRBJ1-4; D might be TRBD1 (5 bases). Deletions cut 5 bases from V and 7 bases from J, with 17 bases between. This CDR3 spans 15 amino acids. The germline V gene encodes CDR1 SGHAT and CDR2 FQNNGV.

This chain links TRBV5-1 with TRBJ2-1; 9 nucleotides line up with TRBD1. CDR1 and CDR2 from the germline V gene are SGHRS and YFSETQ. V dropped 8 bases and J dropped 5; count of bases not matched to a gene: 5. This CDR3 region has 13 residues. CDR3 sequence reads: CASRDREHNEQFF. Written as DNA, the CDR3 is TGCGCCAGTAGGGACAGGGAACACAATGAGCAGTTCTTC.

The chain combines TRBV10-3 with TRBJ2-7; 9 bases map to TRBD2. This CDR3 region has 13 residues. Losses at the gene ends were 2 bases for V and 6 bases for J; bases not matched to a gene: 2. CDR1 and CDR2 (germline): ENHRY, SYGVKD. CDR3 region: CAISEASGAEQYF. The CDR3, as DNA: TGTGCCATCAGTGAGGCTAGCGGGGCCGAGCAGTACTTC.

The count of this clone is one. The chain combines TRBV5-8 with TRBJ2-5; D is uncertain. Trimming pared 0 bases from V and 4 bases from J, leaving 19 bases between. The CDR3 has 17 residues. Germline lookup yields CDR1 SGHTS and CDR2 YDEGEE. The CDR3 sequence: CASSLEAAPRGSETQYF. The CDR3 bases are TGTGCCAGCAGCTTGGAGGCTGCCCCGCGAGGATCAGAGACCCAGTACTTC.

The chain links TRBV19 to TRBJ2-3, with TRBD1 matching over 8 bases. J was trimmed by 1 base and V by 7 bases; bases with no gene match: 4. Germline V CDR1 and CDR2: LNHDA, SQIVND (reference sequence). The CDR3 is 14 residues long. The CDR3 DNA sequence: TGTGCCAGTACCCCGGACAGGGGCACAGATACGCAGTATTTT. This encodes CASTPDRGTDTQYF.

This clone was detected a few times. V usage is TRBV25-1 and J usage is TRBJ1-2; D uncertain. Germline CDR1 is MGHDK and CDR2 is SYGVNS. Trimming left V 2 bases short and J 4 bases short, with 8 bases between. The length of the CDR3 is 13 residues. CDR3: CASSELPSYGYTF. CDR3 bases: TGTGCCAGCAGTGAACTCCCTAGCTATGGCTACACCTTC.